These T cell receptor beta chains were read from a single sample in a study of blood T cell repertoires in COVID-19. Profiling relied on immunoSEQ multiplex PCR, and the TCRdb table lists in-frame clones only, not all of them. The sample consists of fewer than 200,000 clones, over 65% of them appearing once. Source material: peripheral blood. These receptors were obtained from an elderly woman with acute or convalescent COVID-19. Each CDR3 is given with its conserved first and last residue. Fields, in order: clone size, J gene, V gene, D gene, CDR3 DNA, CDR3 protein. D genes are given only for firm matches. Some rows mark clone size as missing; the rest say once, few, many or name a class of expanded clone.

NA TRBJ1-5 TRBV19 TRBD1 TGTGCCAGTAGTCCGACAGGGAAGGGTCAGCCCCAGCATTTT CASSPTGKGQPQHF
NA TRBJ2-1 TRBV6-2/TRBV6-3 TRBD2 TGTGCCAGCAGTTACACGACTAGCGGTCCGCCCTTGATCTTC CASSYTTSGPPLIF
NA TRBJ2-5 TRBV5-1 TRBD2 TGCGCCAGCAGCCTTACGACGGTCGGGGGGAAGTCAGAGTCAGAGACCCAGTACTTC CASSLTTVGGKSESETQYF
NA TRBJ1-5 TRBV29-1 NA TGCAGCGTAGCCCCGGGACTCAATCAGCCCCAGCATTTT CSVAPGLNQPQHF
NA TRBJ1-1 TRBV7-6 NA TGTGCCAGCAGCTTAGAGGCGTGGGCCTTGAACACTGAAGCTTTCTTT CASSLEAWALNTEAFF
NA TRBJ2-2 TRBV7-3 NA TGTGCCAGCAGCCCAGGTCTTGCGGGGACCGGGGAGCTGTTTTTT CASSPGLAGTGELFF
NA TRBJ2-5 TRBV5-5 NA TGTGCCAGCAGCTTGCGGCTAGAAAAAGAGACCCAGTACTTC CASSLRLEKETQYF
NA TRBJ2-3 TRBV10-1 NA TGCGCCAGCAGTGGACTGGGAGCATCTGCCGATACGCAGTATTTT CASSGLGASADTQYF
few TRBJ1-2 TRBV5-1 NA TGCGCCAGCACCCAACCGGGGTCGGGCTATGGCTACACCTTC CASTQPGSGYGYTF
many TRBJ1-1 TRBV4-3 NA TGCGCCAGCAGCCACCGAATGATTGGGAGGAACACTGAAGCTTTCTTT CASSHRMIGRNTEAFF
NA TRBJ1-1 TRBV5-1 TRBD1 TGCGCCAGCAGCCTTTCGACAGGGGTGAGCACTGAAGCTTTCTTT CASSLSTGVSTEAFF
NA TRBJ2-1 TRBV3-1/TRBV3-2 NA TGTGCCAGCAGCCTTACTCGTTACAATGAGCAGTTCTTC CASSLTRYNEQFF
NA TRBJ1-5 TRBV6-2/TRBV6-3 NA TGTGCCAGCAGTTACTCCGGGGGTGGGCAGCCCCAGCATTTT CASSYSGGGQPQHF
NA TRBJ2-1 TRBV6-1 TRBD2 TGTGCCAGCAGTCAAGCGGGGGGGCTCTACAATGAGCAGTTCTTC CASSQAGGLYNEQFF
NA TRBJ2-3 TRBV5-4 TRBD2 TGTGCCAGCAGCTCCGCTAGCGGGAGTATAAATACGCAGTATTTT CASSSASGSINTQYF
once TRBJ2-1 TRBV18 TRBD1 TGTGCCAGCTCACAGGGATGGGACAGTGGAGTAGGTGAGCAGTTCTTC CASSQGWDSGVGEQFF
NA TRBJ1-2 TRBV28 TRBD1 TGTGCCAGCAATCTACAGGGGGCGGGTGGCTACACCTTC CASNLQGAGGYTF
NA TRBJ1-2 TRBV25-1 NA TGTGCCAGCAGTGAGGCCTCAGGGGTACATGGCTACACCTTC CASSEASGVHGYTF
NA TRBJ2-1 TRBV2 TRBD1 TGTGCCAGTACCAGGACAGGGGCCATGTCGGACAATGAGCAGTTCTTC CASTRTGAMSDNEQFF
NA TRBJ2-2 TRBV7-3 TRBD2 TGTGCCAGCAGCTTCCTCCAGCGGGAGACCGGGGAGCTGTTTTTT CASSFLQRETGELFF
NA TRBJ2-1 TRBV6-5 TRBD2 TGTGCCAGCAGTTACGGAGGGAGCGGGAGCTACAATGAGCAGTTCTTC CASSYGGSGSYNEQFF
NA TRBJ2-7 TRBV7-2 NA TGTGCCAGCAGCTTATTGTTCGGCGGTCAAAACTACGAGCAGTACTTC CASSLLFGGQNYEQYF
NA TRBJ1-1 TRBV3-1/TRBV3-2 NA TGTGCCAGCAGCCAAGATCTCGGGATAGGGTACACTGAAGCTTTCTTT CASSQDLGIGYTEAFF
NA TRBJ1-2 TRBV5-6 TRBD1 TGTGCCAGCAGCACCGTCCCGGGACAGGGAGGACACACCTTC CASSTVPGQGGHTF
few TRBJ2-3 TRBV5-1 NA TGCGCCAGCAGCTTGACTCGACTGGGCACAGATACGCAGTATTTT CASSLTRLGTDTQYF
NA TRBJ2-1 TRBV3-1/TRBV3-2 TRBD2 TGTGCCAGCAGCCAAGATTTGCGGGAGGTCACCTACAATGAGCAGTTCTTC CASSQDLREVTYNEQFF
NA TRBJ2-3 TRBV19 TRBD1 TGTGCCAGTAACCCCCGGGACAGGTTTTCTTATACGCAGTATTTT CASNPRDRFSYTQYF